Sequencing of this T cell receptor beta chain was carried out in a study of cytomegalovirus exposure and HLA in healthy donors. Looking at the study overall: Early release data held approximately 81 million unique TCRs from HLA-typed donors.

PCR used 60 Vbeta primers and 13 Jbeta primers. Assay: immunoSEQ multiplex PCR; the TCRdb copy retains only in-frame clones and omits some. Of around 80,000 clones in the sample, nearly 80% were seen once. The CDR3 has 16 residues. V was clipped by 0 bases and J by 8 bases, with 19 bases between them. Per germline, CDR1 SGHVS and CDR2 FQNEAQ. General study results and limits: A prior analysis recorded that most TCR beta V segments were productive about 90% or about 30% of the time. Later analysis showed TCR association rates varying by HLA locus, highest for DRB1 and lowest for HLA-C. Association of approximately 16,000 TCR beta sequences with HLA alleles was found at 0.05 false discovery rate in a later analysis.

For this clone: Its target is not known.

This rearrangement joins TRBV7-8 to TRBJ1-2; TRBD1 is a possible D gene (5 bases). Sequencing was carried out using PBMCs. The receptor was isolated from a female donor in good health and CMV-seronegative. The CDR3 nucleotides are TGTGCCAGCAGCTTAGCTAGTTGGGGCTCCGCGGAGGGCTACACCTTC. Translated: CASSLASWGSAEGYTF.